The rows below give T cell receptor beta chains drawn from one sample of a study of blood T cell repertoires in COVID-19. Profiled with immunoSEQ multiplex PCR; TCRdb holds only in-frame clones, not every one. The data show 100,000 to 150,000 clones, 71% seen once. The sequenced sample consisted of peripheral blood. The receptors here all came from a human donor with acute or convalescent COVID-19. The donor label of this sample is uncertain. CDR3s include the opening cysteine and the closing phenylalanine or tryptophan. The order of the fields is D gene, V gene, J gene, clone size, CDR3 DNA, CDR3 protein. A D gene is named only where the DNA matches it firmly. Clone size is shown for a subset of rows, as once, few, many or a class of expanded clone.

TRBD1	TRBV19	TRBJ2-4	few	TGTGCCAGTAGTATGAGGACAGGGGGAAACATTCAGTACTTC	CASSMRTGGNIQYF
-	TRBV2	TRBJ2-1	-	TGTGCCAGCATTGAGAAGGCAGGGGAGCAGTTCTTC	CASIEKAGEQFF
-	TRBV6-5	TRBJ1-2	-	TGTGCCAGCAATCTCCGGGGTGGCGGCTATGGCTACACCTTC	CASNLRGGGYGYTF
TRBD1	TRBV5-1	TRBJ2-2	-	TGCGCCAGCAGCCAAAGGACAGGGGGCACCGGGGAGCTGTTTTTT	CASSQRTGGTGELFF
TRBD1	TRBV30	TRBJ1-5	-	TGTGCCTGGAGTGTGGGGACAGCTTTGTGGGGACCCCAGCATTTT	CAWSVGTALWGPQHF
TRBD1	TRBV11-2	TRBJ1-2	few	TGTGCCAGCAGCTTAGGACAGGGGATCTATGGCTACACCTTC	CASSLGQGIYGYTF
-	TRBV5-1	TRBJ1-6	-	TGCGCCAGCAGCCCCGGTGGGCAATCACCCCTCCACTTT	CASSPGGQSPLHF
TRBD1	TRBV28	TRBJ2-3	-	TGTGCCAGCAGCCTACAGGGGGTCCGCTCGGATACGCAGTATTTT	CASSLQGVRSDTQYF
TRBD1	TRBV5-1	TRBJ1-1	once	TGCGCCAGCAGCCTGAGTCAGGGACAGGGGACAGAAGCTTTCTTT	CASSLSQGQGTEAFF
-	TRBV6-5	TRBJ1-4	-	TGTGCCAGCTCGCGAACCTGGGCAAATGAAAAACTGTTTTTT	CASSRTWANEKLFF
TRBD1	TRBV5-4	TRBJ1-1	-	TGTGCCAGCAGCTTAAGGACAGGCAAGAACACTGAAGCTTTCTTT	CASSLRTGKNTEAFF
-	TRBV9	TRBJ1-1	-	TGTGCCAGCAGCATCAGCGGGGGGATGAACACTGAAGCTTTCTTT	CASSISGGMNTEAFF
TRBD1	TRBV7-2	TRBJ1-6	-	TGTGCCAGCAGCTCTAAGGACAGGGGTAAGGCGAGATCACCCCTCCACTTT	CASSSKDRGKARSPLHF
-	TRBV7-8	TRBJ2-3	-	TGTGCCAGCAGCCTAGCAGAGGATACGCAGTATTTT	CASSLAEDTQYF
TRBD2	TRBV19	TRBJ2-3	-	TGTGCCAGTAGCCCTCGACTAGCCCAACCCGCCACAGATACGCAGTATTTT	CASSPRLAQPATDTQYF
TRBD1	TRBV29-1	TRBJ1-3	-	TGCAGCGGCGGGACAGGGGCCGGAAACACCATATATTTT	CSGGTGAGNTIYF
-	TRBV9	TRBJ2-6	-	TGTGCCAGCAGCGTACAGGGCTCTGGGGCCAACGTCCTGACTTTC	CASSVQGSGANVLTF
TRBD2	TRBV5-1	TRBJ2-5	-	TGCGCCAGCAGCAAGCCCGGACTAGTAAGGGGTGGAGAGACCCAGTACTTC	CASSKPGLVRGGETQYF
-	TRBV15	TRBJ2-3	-	TGTGCCACCAGCAGAGATCCCGGAGCCACAGATACGCAGTATTTT	CATSRDPGATDTQYF
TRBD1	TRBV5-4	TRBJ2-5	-	TGTGCCAGCAGCTTACAGGGGGCGCGGAAAGAGACCCAGTACTTC	CASSLQGARKETQYF
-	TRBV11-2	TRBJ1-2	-	TGTGCCAGCAGCTTACCCCTGGCAGGGGATGGCTACACCTTC	CASSLPLAGDGYTF
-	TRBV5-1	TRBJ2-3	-	TGCGCCAGCAGGGAGGTAGGGGGTTCTCTCACAGATACGCAGTATTTT	CASREVGGSLTDTQYF
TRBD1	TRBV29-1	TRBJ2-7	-	TGCAGCGTTGAAGGTGGGGACAGTTCTACCTACGAGCAGTACTTC	CSVEGGDSSTYEQYF
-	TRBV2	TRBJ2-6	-	TGTGCCAGCAGTGTTGGAGATGGGGCCAACGTCCTGACTTTC	CASSVGDGANVLTF
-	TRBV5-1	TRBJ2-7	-	TGCGCCAGCAGCTTGACAGATGACGAGCAGTACTTC	CASSLTDDEQYF
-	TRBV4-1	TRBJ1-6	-	TGCGCCAGCAGCCAAGCGACAGACTATAATTCACCCCTCCACTTT	CASSQATDYNSPLHF
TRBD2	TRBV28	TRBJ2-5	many	TGTGCCAGCACGGGACTAGCGGAAATCCAAGAGACCCAGTACTTC	CASTGLAEIQETQYF
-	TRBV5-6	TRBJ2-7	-	TGTGCCAGCAGCTTGGCCCAGGTGGGCTACGCGCAGTACTTC	CASSLAQVGYAQYF
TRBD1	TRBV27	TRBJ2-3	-	TGTGCCAGCAGACGATCGGGACAGGGGCCAGATACGCAGTATTTT	CASRRSGQGPDTQYF
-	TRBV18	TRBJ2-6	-	TGTGCCAGCTCACCCAACAGGGTCGGGGCCAACGTCCTGACTTTC	CASSPNRVGANVLTF
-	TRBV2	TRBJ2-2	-	TGTGCCAGCGAGGGGACTGGGAGCACCGGGGAGCTGTTTTTT	CASEGTGSTGELFF
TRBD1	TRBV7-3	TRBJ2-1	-	TGTGCCAGCAGCCCGTCCCGGGACAGGGGAGATGAGCAGTTCTTC	CASSPSRDRGDEQFF
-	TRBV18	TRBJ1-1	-	TGTGCCAGCTCACCGGGACTAGAGAACACTGAAGCTTTCTTT	CASSPGLENTEAFF
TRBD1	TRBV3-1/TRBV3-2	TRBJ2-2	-	TGTGCCAGCAGCCAAGCTTACAGGGGGCTACCTTCTAACGGGGAGCTGTTTTTT	CASSQAYRGLPSNGELFF
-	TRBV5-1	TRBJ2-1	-	TGCGCCAGCAGCGCGGAGGGTTCCCTCAATGAGCAGTTCTTC	CASSAEGSLNEQFF
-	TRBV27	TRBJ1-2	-	TGTGCCAGCAGAGAGATCGACGGAGGGGTAAACTATGGCTACACCTTC	CASREIDGGVNYGYTF
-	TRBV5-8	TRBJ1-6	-	TGTGCCAGCAGCTTCCAGGGAGGGCTTACTCCTAATTCACCCCTCCACTTT	CASSFQGGLTPNSPLHF
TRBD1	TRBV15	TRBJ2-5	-	TGTGCCACCAGCACCGCGACAGGGGGCGCGGAGACCCAGTACTTC	CATSTATGGAETQYF
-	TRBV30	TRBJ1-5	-	TGTGCCTGGAGCGGAGAACATTATCAGCCCCAGCATTTT	CAWSGEHYQPQHF
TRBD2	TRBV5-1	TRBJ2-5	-	TGCGCCAGCAGCCGGACTAGCGGCGATACCCAGTACTTC	CASSRTSGDTQYF
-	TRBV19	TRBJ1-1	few	TGTGCCAGTAGTATAGTCTTGAACACTGAAGCTTTCTTT	CASSIVLNTEAFF
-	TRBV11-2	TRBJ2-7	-	TGTGCCAGCAGCTTAGTGCCCAGGGGAGTCTCCTACGAGCAGTACTTC	CASSLVPRGVSYEQYF
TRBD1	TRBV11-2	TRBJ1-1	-	TGTGCCAGCAGCTTAGGTACCGGGACAGGGGCGCAGGGCACTGAAGCTTTCTTT	CASSLGTGTGAQGTEAFF
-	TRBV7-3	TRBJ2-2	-	TGTGCCAGCAGCAGCGACAGAACGAACACCGGGGAGCTGTTTTTT	CASSSDRTNTGELFF